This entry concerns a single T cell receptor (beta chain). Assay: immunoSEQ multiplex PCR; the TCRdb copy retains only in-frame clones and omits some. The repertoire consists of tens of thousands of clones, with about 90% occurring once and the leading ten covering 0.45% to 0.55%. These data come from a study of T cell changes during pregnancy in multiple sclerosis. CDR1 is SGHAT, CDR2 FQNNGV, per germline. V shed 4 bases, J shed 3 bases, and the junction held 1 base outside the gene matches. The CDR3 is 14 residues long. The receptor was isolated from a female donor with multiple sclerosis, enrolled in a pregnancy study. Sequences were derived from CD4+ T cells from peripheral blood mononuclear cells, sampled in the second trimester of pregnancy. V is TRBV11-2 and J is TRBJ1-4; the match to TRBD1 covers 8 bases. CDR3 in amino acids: CASSSGQANEKLFF. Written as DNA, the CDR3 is TGTGCCAGCAGCTCGGGACAGGCTAATGAAAAACTGTTTTTT.